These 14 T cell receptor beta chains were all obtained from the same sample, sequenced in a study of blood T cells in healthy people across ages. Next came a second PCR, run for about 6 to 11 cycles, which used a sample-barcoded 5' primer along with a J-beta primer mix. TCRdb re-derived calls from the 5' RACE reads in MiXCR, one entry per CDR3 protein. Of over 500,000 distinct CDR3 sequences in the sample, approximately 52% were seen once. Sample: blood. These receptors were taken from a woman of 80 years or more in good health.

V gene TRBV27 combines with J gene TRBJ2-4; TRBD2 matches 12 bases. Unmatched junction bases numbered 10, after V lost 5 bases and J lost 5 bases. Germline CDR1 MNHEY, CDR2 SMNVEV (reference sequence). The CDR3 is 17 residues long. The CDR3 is CASSDLRTSGEENIQYF. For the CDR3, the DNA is TGTGCCAGCAGTGACCTTCGGACTAGCGGGGAAGAAAACATTCAGTACTTC.

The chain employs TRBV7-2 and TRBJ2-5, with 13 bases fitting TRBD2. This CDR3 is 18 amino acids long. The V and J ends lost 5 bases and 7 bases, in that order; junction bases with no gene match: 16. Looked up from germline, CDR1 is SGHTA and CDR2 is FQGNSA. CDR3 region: CASSPTSGGSTSMWTQYF. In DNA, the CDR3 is TGTGCCAGCAGCCCGACTAGCGGGGGGTCCACCTCCATGTGGACCCAGTACTTC. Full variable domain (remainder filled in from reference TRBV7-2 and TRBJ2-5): GAGVSQSPSNKVTEKGKDVELRCDPISGHTALYWYRQSLGQGLEFLIYFQGNSAPDKSGLPSDRFSAERTGGSVSTLTIQRTQQEDSAVYLCASSPTSGGSTSMWTQYFGPGTRLLVL.

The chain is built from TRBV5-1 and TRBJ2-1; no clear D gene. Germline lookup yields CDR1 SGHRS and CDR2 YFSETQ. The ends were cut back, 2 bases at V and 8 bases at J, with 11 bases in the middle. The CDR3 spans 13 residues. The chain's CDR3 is CASSFGRSDEQFF. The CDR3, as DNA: TGCGCCAGCAGCTTTGGTAGAAGTGATGAGCAGTTCTTC.

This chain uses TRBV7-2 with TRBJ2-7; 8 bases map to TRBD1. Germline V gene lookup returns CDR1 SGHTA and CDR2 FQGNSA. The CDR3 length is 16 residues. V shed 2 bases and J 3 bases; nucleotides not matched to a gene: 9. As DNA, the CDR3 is TGTGCCAGCAGCTTATTTGGGGCAGGGGGCTACTACGAGCAGTACTTC. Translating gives CASSLFGAGGYYEQYF. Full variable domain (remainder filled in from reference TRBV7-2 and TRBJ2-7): GAGVSQSPSNKVTEKGKDVELRCDPISGHTALYWYRQSLGQGLEFLIYFQGNSAPDKSGLPSDRFSAERTGGSVSTLTIQRTQQEDSAVYLCASSLFGAGGYYEQYFGPGTRLTVT.

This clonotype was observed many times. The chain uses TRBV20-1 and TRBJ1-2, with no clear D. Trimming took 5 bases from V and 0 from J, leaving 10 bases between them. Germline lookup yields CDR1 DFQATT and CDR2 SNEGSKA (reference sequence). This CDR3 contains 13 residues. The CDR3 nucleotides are TGCAGTGCTGGCCCGCGGTCTAACTATGGCTACACCTTC. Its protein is CSAGPRSNYGYTF.

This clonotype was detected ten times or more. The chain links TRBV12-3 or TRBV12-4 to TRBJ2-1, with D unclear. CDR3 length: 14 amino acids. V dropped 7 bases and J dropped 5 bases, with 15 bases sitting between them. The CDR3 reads CASTPPRRNNEQFF. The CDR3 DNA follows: TGTGCCAGCACTCCCCCCCGGCGGAACAATGAGCAGTTCTTC.

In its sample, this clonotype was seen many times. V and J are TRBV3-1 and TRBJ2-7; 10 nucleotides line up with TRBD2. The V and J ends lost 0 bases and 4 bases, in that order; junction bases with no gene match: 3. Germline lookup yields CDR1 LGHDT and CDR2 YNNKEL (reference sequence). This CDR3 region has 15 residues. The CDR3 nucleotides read TGTGCCAGCAGCCAAGATTTGACTAGCGGGTACGAGCAGTACTTC. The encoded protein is CASSQDLTSGYEQYF.

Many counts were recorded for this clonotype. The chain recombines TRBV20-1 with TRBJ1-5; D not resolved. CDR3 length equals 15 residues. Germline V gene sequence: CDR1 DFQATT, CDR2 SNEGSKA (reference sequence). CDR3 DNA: TGCAGCGCATCCCACCAGAACCGGGGAAATCAGCCCCAGCATTTT. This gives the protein CSASHQNRGNQPQHF.

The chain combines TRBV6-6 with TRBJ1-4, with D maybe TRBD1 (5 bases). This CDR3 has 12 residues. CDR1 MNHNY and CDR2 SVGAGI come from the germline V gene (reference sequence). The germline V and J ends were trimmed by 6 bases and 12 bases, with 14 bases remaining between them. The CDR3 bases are TGTGCCAGCAGACCTAGGGTGACAGAACTGTTTTTT. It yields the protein CASRPRVTELFF.

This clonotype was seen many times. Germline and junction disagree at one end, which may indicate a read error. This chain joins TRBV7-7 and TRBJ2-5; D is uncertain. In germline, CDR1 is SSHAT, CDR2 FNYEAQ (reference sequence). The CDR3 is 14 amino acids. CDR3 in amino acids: CASSLHGRKETQYF. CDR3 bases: TGTGCTAGCAGCTTACATGGCAGAAAGGAGACCCAGTACTTC.

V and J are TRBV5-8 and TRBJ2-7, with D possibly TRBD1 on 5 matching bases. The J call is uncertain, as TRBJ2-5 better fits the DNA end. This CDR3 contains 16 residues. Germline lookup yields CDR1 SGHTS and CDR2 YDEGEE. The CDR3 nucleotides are TGTGCCAGCAGCTTGGGGGCAGGGAAAGATTTGGAGACCCAGTACTTC. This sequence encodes CASSLGAGKDLETQYF.

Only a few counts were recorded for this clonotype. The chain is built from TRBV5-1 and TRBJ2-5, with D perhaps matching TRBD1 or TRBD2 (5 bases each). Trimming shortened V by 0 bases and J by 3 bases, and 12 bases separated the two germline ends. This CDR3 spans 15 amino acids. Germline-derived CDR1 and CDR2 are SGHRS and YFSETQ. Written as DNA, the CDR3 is TGCGCCAGCAGCTTGGCAGGGAGCAGTGAAGAGACCCAGTACTTC. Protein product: CASSLAGSSEETQYF.

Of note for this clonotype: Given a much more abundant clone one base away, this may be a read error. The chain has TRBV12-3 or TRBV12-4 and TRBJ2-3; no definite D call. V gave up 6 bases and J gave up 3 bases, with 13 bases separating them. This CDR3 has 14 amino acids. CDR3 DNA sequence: TGTGCCAGCAGCTTAAGACTGGGGACAGATACGCAGTATTTT. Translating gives CASSLRLGTDTQYF.

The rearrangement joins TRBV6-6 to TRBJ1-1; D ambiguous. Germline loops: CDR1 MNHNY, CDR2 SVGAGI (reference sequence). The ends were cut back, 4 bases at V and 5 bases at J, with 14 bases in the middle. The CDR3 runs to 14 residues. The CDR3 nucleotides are TGTGCCAGCAGTTTCTCGCGAGAGATGACTGAAGCTTTCTTT. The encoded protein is CASSFSREMTEAFF.